This TCR beta chain was identified during a study of T cell responses to AZD1222 COVID-19 vaccine. Study-wide background: Timing groups of about 4 and about 12 weeks for second doses were pooled.

The CDR3 totals 14 residues. V dropped 2 bases and J dropped 7 bases, with 12 bases sitting between them. The V gene's germline CDR1 is LNHDA and CDR2 SQIVND (reference sequence). For this clone: Its antigen is unidentified.

Study findings and constraints: CD4 TCRs associated with vaccination spanned spike, dominating at 160-218 and 743-854. The donors showed a predominance of white British ancestry and of females, with possible underestimation of clonal diversity. Close to half of spike-specific TCRs reportedly recognize unmutated variant regions.

The protocol was immunoSEQ multiplex PCR, while the TCRdb copy is restricted to in-frame clones and leaves out a portion. Of around 100,000 clones listed, roughly 89% were seen once; the top ten hold approximately 16%. The receptor was derived from an adult in good health. The chain joins TRBV19 to TRBJ1-5, with a tentative D call TRBD1 (5 bases). The input for sequencing was peripheral blood, taken on day 0 of AZD1222 vaccination. In DNA, the CDR3 is TGTGCCAGTAGTATACTGGGGGAGGCGCAGCCCCAGCATTTT. It translates to CASSILGEAQPQHF.